The table lists the clone carrying this TCR beta chain with a count of one. Its antigen is unidentified. Assay: immunoSEQ multiplex PCR; the TCRdb copy retains only in-frame clones and omits some. The sample includes 1,100,000 or so clones, around three quarters of them seen just once. The data are from a study of shared clonotypes between healthy human individuals. Study observations and caveats: Genetic and exposure-history diversity was limited by the few donors. In contrast to clonotypes shared by all four donors, non-shared clonotypes had lower generation probabilities.

Per germline, CDR1 MGHRA and CDR2 YSYEKL. The CDR3 is 14 amino acids. V shed 4 bases and J shed 4 bases, with 11 bases lying between them. The chain employs TRBV4-1 and TRBJ1-3, with D perhaps TRBD1 (6 bases). Sequencing was done on a sample of memory CD4+ T cells from PBMCs. As to subset: CD45RA-negative fraction. The source of this sequence is a man younger than 30 in good health. Some clones in this sample may be carry-over from other donors' samples. Here the CDR3 DNA reads TGCGCCAGCAGCCCAGGGGATCAGGGAAACACCATATATTTT. Translation gives CASSPGDQGNTIYF.